A selection of T cell receptor beta chains follows, all from one sample in a study of human T cells and chemical hapten exposure. MiXCR was run by TCRdb on the RACE reads, yielding one entry per CDR3 protein. The repertoire holds roughly 120,000 distinct CDR3 sequences, with approximately 14% as singletons. Source: whole blood, taken in connection with sensitization to the hapten diphenylcyclopropenone (DPC). The origin of the receptors is a man aged 18 to 35 with alopecia areata. Some clones in this sample may be carry-over from other donors' samples. Both conserved end residues are part of each CDR3. A D gene is named only where the DNA matches it firmly. Part of the rows lack a size; the others show once, few, many or a class for expanded clones.

>.|TRBJ1-3|TRBV29-1|TRBD1
CSAQGVAPSGNTIYF
TGCAGCGCCCAGGGGGTTGCTCCCTCTGGAAACACCATATATTTT
>many|TRBJ2-3|TRBV29-1|TRBD1
CSVEDRGYGDTQYF
TGCAGCGTGGAAGACAGGGGGTATGGAGATACGCAGTATTTT
>.|TRBJ2-7|TRBV27|.
CASSIDRLRDEQYF
TGTGCCAGCAGCATCGACAGGTTAAGGGACGAGCAGTACTTC
>.|TRBJ1-2|TRBV5-6|.
CASRKTGANYGYTF
TGTGCCAGCAGAAAGACAGGAGCTAACTATGGCTACACCTTC
>many|TRBJ2-3|TRBV11-1|.
CASSSDIDTQYF
TGTGCCAGCAGCTCCGACATAGATACGCAGTATTTT
>.|TRBJ2-3|TRBV2|TRBD1
CASETGDRGDTQYF
TGTGCCAGCGAGACAGGGGATCGGGGAGATACGCAGTATTTT
>few|TRBJ2-1|TRBV6-2/TRBV6-3|TRBD2
CASSYYGTSGGNEQFF
TGTGCCAGCAGTTACTACGGGACTAGCGGGGGGAATGAGCAGTTCTTC
>many|TRBJ2-7|TRBV29-1|.
CSYRRGSGEQYF
TGCAGCTACCGTCGGGGATCGGGCGAGCAGTACTTC
>many|TRBJ2-7|TRBV7-2|TRBD1
CASSPRDRVVHEQYF
TGTGCCAGCAGCCCACGTGACAGGGTAGTCCACGAGCAGTACTTC
>few|TRBJ2-2|TRBV5-1|.
CASSLISTNTGELFF
TGCGCCAGCAGCTTAATAAGTACGAACACCGGGGAGCTGTTTTTT
>.|TRBJ1-5|TRBV24-1|.
CATSEGQYSNQPQHF
TGTGCCACCAGTGAGGGGCAGTATAGCAATCAGCCCCAGCATTTT
>.|TRBJ1-2|TRBV9|.
CASSGGSYGYTF
TGTGCCAGCAGCGGGGGGAGCTATGGCTACACCTTC
>.|TRBJ1-6|TRBV12-3/TRBV12-4|.
CASSFGVIGSPLHF
TGTGCCAGCAGTTTCGGGGTTATCGGGTCACCCCTCCACTTT
>many|TRBJ1-5|TRBV7-8|TRBD1
CASSPNRGSYQPQHF
TGTGCCAGCAGCCCAAACAGGGGTAGTTATCAGCCCCAGCATTTT
>.|TRBJ2-7|TRBV7-2|.
CASSFQATYEQYF
TGTGCCAGCAGCTTCCAGGCGACCTACGAGCAGTACTTC
>.|TRBJ2-7|TRBV12-3/TRBV12-4|.
CASSLTGTSSYEQYF
TGTGCCAGCAGCCTCACCGGGACGAGCTCCTACGAGCAGTACTTC
>.|TRBJ2-5|TRBV6-4|.
CASSDVPGETQYF
TGTGCCAGCAGTGACGTGCCCGGAGAGACCCAGTACTTC
>few|TRBJ2-3|TRBV7-9|.
CASTHPPRDTQYF
TGTGCCAGCACCCACCCACCCCGAGATACGCAGTATTTT
>many|TRBJ1-2|TRBV11-2|.
CASSSARNIYGYTF
TGTGCCAGCAGCTCCGCCCGGAACATCTATGGCTACACCTTC
>.|TRBJ2-2|TRBV7-9|.
CASRQGSGELFF
TGTGCCAGCAGACAGGGATCCGGGGAGCTGTTTTTT
>few|TRBJ2-2|TRBV5-1|.
CASSLDSGELFF
TGCGCCAGCAGCTTGGACAGCGGGGAGCTGTTTTTT
>.|TRBJ2-5|TRBV10-3|.
CATRLRDGQETQYF
TGTGCCACCCGACTCCGGGACGGACAAGAGACCCAGTACTTC
>.|TRBJ1-5|TRBV20-1|.
CSARLRFSNQPQHF
TGCAGTGCTAGACTCAGATTTAGCAATCAGCCCCAGCATTTT
>.|TRBJ1-6|TRBV11-2|.
CASSTGSSPLHF
TGTGCCAGCAGCACAGGGAGTTCACCCCTCCACTTT
>.|TRBJ1-6|TRBV20-1|TRBD1
CSARDPGGTAGNSPLHF
TGCAGTGCTAGAGATCCTGGCGGGACAGCCGGGAATTCACCCCTCCACTTT
>.|TRBJ2-1|TRBV19|TRBD2
CASFQAGSSYNEQFF
TGTGCCAGCTTCCAAGCGGGGAGCTCCTACAATGAGCAGTTCTTC
>many|TRBJ1-6|TRBV6-5|TRBD1
CASSTTGTANSPLHF
TGTGCCAGCAGCACGACCGGGACAGCGAATTCACCCCTCCACTTT
>many|TRBJ2-4|TRBV4-2|TRBD1
CASSQIGDRGHLAKNIQYF
TGTGCCAGCAGCCAAATCGGAGACAGGGGGCATTTGGCCAAAAACATTCAGTACTTC
>few|TRBJ1-6|TRBV5-6|.
CASSRRDRDNSPLHF
TGTGCCAGCAGTCGCCGGGACCGGGATAATTCACCCCTCCACTTT